This TCR beta chain was obtained from a study of human T cells and chemical hapten exposure. One entry per CDR3 protein results from TCRdb running MiXCR on the RACE reads. Here the sample spans around 360,000 distinct CDR3 sequences, about 6% being singletons. Regarding time point: patch test 2, 6 weeks after DPC sensitization. As to treatment: therapeutic diphenylcyclopropenone sensitization with weekly scalp DPC. Only after blood had been drawn was each patch test applied. From germline, CDR1 is SGDLS and CDR2 YYNGEE. The CDR3 is 15 residues long. In its sample, this clonotype was seen once. Relative to the germline gene, one junction end is altered; a read error may explain this.

The TCR originated in a woman younger than 35 with alopecia areata. Some clones in this sample may be carry-over from other donors' samples. This specimen consisted of whole blood, obtained in connection with sensitization to the hapten diphenylcyclopropenone (DPC). V and J are TRBV9 and TRBJ1-6; possibly TRBD1 for D (6 bases). This CDR3 is CTSSVGGSYNSPLHF. The CDR3 bases are TGTACCAGCAGCGTAGGGGGATCCTATAATTCACCCCTCCACTTT.